Listed below are T cell receptor beta chains from one sample, sequenced in a study of T cells in Graves' hyperthyroidism and ophthalmopathy. In TCRdb, the multiplex PCR reads were re-called with MiXCR into one record per CDR3 protein. This sample has some 600,000 distinct CDR3 sequences; around 14% occur once, and the top ten carry 5.8%. Sample: blood. These receptors were taken from a woman in her twenties or thirties with Graves' hyperthyroidism that later progressed to Graves' ophthalmopathy. The CDR3 runs from the conserved cysteine through the conserved F or W. A D gene is named only where the DNA matches it firmly. Size is omitted from some rows. Given values are once, few, many or a class for expanded clones.

TRBD2 | - | TRBJ2-3 | TRBV6-1 | CASRESGRAPDTQYF | TGTGCCAGCAGGGAGAGCGGGAGGGCCCCTGATACGCAGTATTTT
- | few | TRBJ2-5 | TRBV30 | CAWSVLSSPGETQYF | TGTGCCTGGAGTGTACTATCTAGCCCCGGAGAGACCCAGTACTTC
- | - | TRBJ2-7 | TRBV5-1 | CASSLDVSIDEQYF | TGCGCCAGCAGCTTGGACGTCTCAATCGACGAGCAGTACTTC
- | - | TRBJ1-3 | TRBV10-3 | CAISPHETGNTIYF | TGTGCCATCAGTCCCCACGAAACTGGAAACACCATATATTTT
- | many | TRBJ2-1 | TRBV27 | CASSGDRREQFF | TGTGCCAGCAGCGGAGACCGCAGGGAGCAGTTCTTC
- | - | TRBJ2-7 | TRBV6-2/TRBV6-3 | CASSYSTLNEQYF | TGTGCCAGCAGTTACTCGACGCTGAACGAGCAGTACTTC
- | many | TRBJ2-1 | TRBV20-1 | CSARDQDSSSYNEQFF | TGCAGTGCTAGAGATCAGGACAGTAGCTCCTACAATGAGCAGTTCTTC
- | many | TRBJ1-2 | TRBV25-1 | CASSDGGYYGYTF | TGTGCCAGCAGTGACGGGGGTTACTATGGCTACACCTTC
- | many | TRBJ1-1 | TRBV29-1 | CSVELGPNTEAFF | TGCAGCGTTGAGCTGGGGCCCAACACTGAAGCTTTCTTT
- | many | TRBJ2-5 | TRBV7-8 | CASSLARVVTGETQYF | TGTGCCAGCAGCTTAGCCAGGGTAGTAACTGGGGAGACCCAGTACTTC
TRBD2 | many | TRBJ2-1 | TRBV5-1 | CASSLAGGLANYNEQFF | TGCGCCAGCAGCTTGGCGGGAGGTCTAGCGAACTACAATGAGCAGTTCTTC
TRBD2 | many | TRBJ2-4 | TRBV12-3/TRBV12-4 | CASGLAGDLAKNIQYF | TGTGCCAGCGGCCTAGCGGGAGACCTCGCCAAAAACATTCAGTACTTC
TRBD2 | many | TRBJ2-3 | TRBV28 | CASSLAYSSGRTDTQYF | TGTGCCAGCAGTTTAGCCTACTCTAGCGGGAGGACAGATACGCAGTATTTT
- | few | TRBJ2-7 | TRBV20-1 | CSARDPAGDHEQYF | TGCAGTGCTAGAGATCCGGCAGGGGACCACGAGCAGTACTTC
- | many | TRBJ1-3 | TRBV5-1 | CASSLGTVGLNTIYF | TGCGCCAGCAGCTTGGGGACAGTGGGCCTAAACACCATATATTTT
- | many | TRBJ2-1 | TRBV29-1 | CSAPLESSYNEQFF | TGCAGCGCTCCCCTAGAGAGCTCCTACAATGAGCAGTTCTTC
TRBD2 | once | TRBJ2-3 | TRBV12-3/TRBV12-4 | CASRLAPGGGDTQYF | TGTGCCAGCAGGCTCGCCCCGGGGGGAGGAGATACGCAGTATTTT
- | - | TRBJ1-5 | TRBV28 | CASSLKHRVGQPQHF | TGTGCCAGCAGTTTAAAACACAGGGTTGGTCAGCCCCAGCATTTT
- | few | TRBJ2-2 | TRBV19 | CASSIDRWPGELFF | TGTGCCAGTAGTATAGATCGCTGGCCCGGGGAGCTGTTTTTT
TRBD2 | many | TRBJ2-2 | TRBV7-2 | CASSLRLAGGPSSGELFF | TGTGCCAGCAGCTTAAGACTAGCGGGAGGGCCTTCTAGCGGGGAGCTGTTTTTT
TRBD2 | many | TRBJ2-1 | TRBV24-1 | CATSPGGSYNEQFF | TGTGCCACCTCTCCGGGAGGCTCCTACAATGAGCAGTTCTTC
- | many | TRBJ1-2 | TRBV28 | CASSTTSRAALYYGYTF | TGTGCCAGCAGTACGACCTCCCGGGCCGCCCTCTACTATGGCTACACCTTC
TRBD2 | few | TRBJ2-7 | TRBV28 | CASSSPGGATYEQYF | TGTGCCAGCAGTTCTCCGGGGGGGGCGACCTACGAGCAGTACTTC
TRBD1 | - | TRBJ1-1 | TRBV20-1 | CSASVGAGTENTEAFF | TGCAGTGCTAGCGTTGGGGCCGGGACAGAGAACACTGAAGCTTTCTTT
- | many | TRBJ2-5 | TRBV20-1 | CSARPRSQRVERAYQETQYF | TGCAGTGCTAGACCCCGGTCCCAACGGGTCGAGCGGGCTTACCAAGAGACCCAGTACTTC
- | - | TRBJ2-7 | TRBV10-1 | CASSESSVGHPPYEQYF | TGCGCCAGCAGTGAGTCGAGTGTTGGACATCCTCCCTACGAGCAGTACTTC
- | few | TRBJ1-6 | TRBV5-1 | CASNSGVSYNSPLHF | TGCGCCAGCAATTCAGGGGTCTCCTATAATTCACCCCTCCACTTT
- | - | TRBJ1-1 | TRBV12-3/TRBV12-4 | CARSLDGRSTEAFF | TGTGCCCGCAGTTTAGACGGCAGGAGCACTGAAGCTTTCTTT
- | many | TRBJ1-2 | TRBV29-1 | CSVEVAATPYGYTF | TGCAGCGTTGAAGTGGCGGCAACCCCCTATGGCTACACCTTC